The clone carrying this T cell receptor beta chain showed up many times. No antigen is known for it. The V end was cut by 6 bases, the J end by 1 base, with 9 bases between. Per germline, CDR1 MNHNS and CDR2 SASEGT. The CDR3 length is 14 residues. These data come from a study of glioma-infiltrating T cells. Using RNA template, CDR3s of TCR alpha and beta were amplified with iRepertoire arm-PCR. In TCRdb, the multiplex PCR reads were re-called with MiXCR into one record per CDR3 protein. The sample has around 390,000 distinct CDR3 sequences; around 38% are singletons. Overall study results and limits: Only very few CDR3 sequences appeared in both tissue and blood.

This sequence originates from a human donor with low-grade glioma or glioblastoma, undergoing nonglioma brain surgery, or in good health (not recorded which). Sequences were obtained from glioma tissue, nonneoplastic brain tissue, or PBMCs (not recorded which). The chain carries TRBV6-1 and TRBJ2-2; D may be TRBD1 (5 bases). CDR3 amino acids: CASRVTGNTGELFF. The CDR3 DNA is TGTGCCAGCAGGGTAACAGGGAACACCGGGGAGCTGTTTTTT.